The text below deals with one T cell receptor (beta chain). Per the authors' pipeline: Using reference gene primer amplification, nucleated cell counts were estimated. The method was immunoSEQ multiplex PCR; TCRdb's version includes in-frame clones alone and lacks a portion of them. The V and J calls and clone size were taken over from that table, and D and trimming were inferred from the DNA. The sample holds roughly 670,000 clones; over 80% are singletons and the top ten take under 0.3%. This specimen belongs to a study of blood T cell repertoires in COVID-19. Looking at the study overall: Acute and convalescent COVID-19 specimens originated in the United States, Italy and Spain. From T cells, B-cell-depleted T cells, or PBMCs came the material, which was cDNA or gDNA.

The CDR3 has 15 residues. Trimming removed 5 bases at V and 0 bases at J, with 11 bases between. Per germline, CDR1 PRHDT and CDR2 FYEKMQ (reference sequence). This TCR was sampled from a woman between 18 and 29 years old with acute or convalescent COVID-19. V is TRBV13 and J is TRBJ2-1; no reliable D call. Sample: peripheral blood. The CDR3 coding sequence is TGTGCCAGCAGCCCGAGTTTGTTCTCCTACAATGAGCAGTTCTTC. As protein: CASSPSLFSYNEQFF.